This T cell receptor beta chain derives from a study of tumor-infiltrating lymphocytes in primary liver carcinoma. Background on the study: Tumor lesions were T1-T3 N0M0 and spanned roughly 4 to 10 cm.

Study-wide findings and caveats: Tumor top-250-clone fractions significantly exceeded those of blood (p = 0.039).

A constant-region primer served to make TCR beta cDNA from about 500 ng total RNA. ARM-PCR, slightly modified, supplied the TCR beta libraries through three nested multiplex PCR rounds. Rounds one and two of PCR, each of around 9 cycles, were primed with TRBV1-TRBV30 forward primers and a C-beta reverse primer. Using its own MiXCR run on the multiplex PCR reads, TCRdb lists one record per CDR3 protein. Of fewer than 200,000 distinct CDR3 sequences listed, about 82% are singletons. The CDR3 is 15 amino acids. The germline gives CDR1 SGHDT, CDR2 YYEEEE. Total RNA and DNA came together from roughly 20-30 mg of bulk tissue without cell sorting. Resecting the tumor surgically was how the patients' primary liver carcinoma was treated. The study sampled five separate regions from each tumor. For this clonotype: Its antigen is currently unknown. Sequence at one end of the junction differs from germline and may be a read error.

Sequenced material: tumor tissue from primary liver carcinoma. J is TRBJ2-5 and V is TRBV5-6; a possible D gene is TRBD1 (6 bases). This receptor was taken from a middle-aged man with primary liver carcinoma and hepatitis B virus infection. CDR3 coding DNA: TGTGTCAGCAGCTTGTTAGCAGGGGACCGGGAGACCCAGTACTTC. Its translation: CVSSLLAGDRETQYF.